This TCR beta chain was captured by sequencing in a study of T cells after yellow fever vaccination (dated by TCRdb to about 2019). Some background on the complete study: The SMART-Seq v4 Ultra Low Input RNA kit was used to prepare libraries from fractions with low cell numbers. Two healthy male donors, one aged 18 to 29 and one aged 30 to 40 years, made up the cohort. To follow T-cell clones before and after both primary and booster YFV17D yellow fever vaccination, bulk TCR alpha and beta repertoires underwent longitudinal sequencing. Blood samples were taken at several timepoints before and after primary and secondary immunization, and bulk PBMC replicates and cell subsets were isolated. Here is what the overall study found, with its caveats: Most clones expanded after primary vaccination were re-detected after the booster (just under 97% of CD4 and about nine tenths of CD8), suggesting broad memory maintenance. Compared with the primary T-cell response, the secondary T-cell response was faster but weaker, reaching its peak on day 5 rather than on day 15. Only a couple of donors were included in the study, so the extent to which the findings can be generalized is limited. A small share of clonotypes occurred in both CD4 and CD8 compartments, likely arising from convergent recombination. Because abundant contaminating clonotypes from the bulk population could be contained in FACS-sorted repertoires, computational filtering was required.

CDR1 and CDR2, per the germline V gene, are MDHEN and SYDVKM. V is shortened by 3 bases, J by 7 bases, and the region joining them spans 7 bases. The CDR3 runs 12 residues from the cysteine to the phenylalanine. Only the CDR3 DNA is retained, 36 bases long and in frame from the first base. Sequencer: Illumina NovaSeq 6000. Synthesis of TCR cDNA relied on 5'RACE template switching, a step that introduced a universal primer site along with unique molecular identifiers. Priming for cDNA synthesis came from both the TCR alpha and TCR beta constant segments. Library amplification used two PCR steps, and the second PCR step added sample barcodes and sequencing adapters. Libraries were sequenced on Illumina HiSeq 2500 (2x100 bp) or NovaSeq (2x150 bp). The paper's processing steps were these. MIGEC was used to demultiplex reads and collapse the reads into UMI consensus sequences, and MiXCR was used for V(D)J alignment. Vaccine-responding clonotypes were defined with edgeR using replicate PBMC samples, requiring FDR below 0.01 and a log2 fold change above 5 up to day 15. Each bulk clonotype received a CD4 or CD8 identity based on whether the sequenced CD4 or CD8 repertoire contained that clonotype at higher abundance. TCRdb ran its own pipeline on the public reads, namely fastp trimming at Q25 and MiXCR clone calling, and kept in-frame beta chains. One record per CDR3 amino acid sequence lists the most common genes and DNA. TCRdb assigned the V and J calls; the authors' analysis was not used. In all, the sample holds hundreds of thousands of distinct CDR3 sequences, and about 12% of those were seen once. The ten largest clones take up roughly 3.1% of the sample.

In the paper's terms, the treatment or condition label means: live attenuated yellow fever vaccine strain. PBMCs were isolated from peripheral blood using a standard Ficoll-Paque protocol. Dynabeads CD4 and CD8 positive selection kits were used to isolate the CD4 and CD8 T-cell fractions. TriZol was used to extract RNA from bulk PBMCs, from CD4 and CD8 fractions, and from dextramer-positive and dextramer-negative fractions. In regard to this clonotype: The clone's antigen remains unknown. Nothing much larger sits one base from this clone, and base qualities are not available.

The sequences come from CD4+ T cells sorted from PBMCs, collected 15 days after the yellow fever booster vaccination. The sequence was collected from a man younger than 30 who received the YFV17D yellow fever vaccine. Recombination linked TRBV28 to TRBJ2-1, with no D gene named confidently. The encoded CDR3 is CASSLQENEQFF. Read as DNA, the sequence is TGTGCCAGCAGTTTGCAGGAGAATGAGCAGTTCTTC.